This T cell receptor (beta chain) was observed in a study of blood T cell repertoires in COVID-19 (dated by TCRdb to about 2020). Describing the broader study: Samples covering the acute and convalescent phases of COVID-19 were provided by collaborators in the United States, Italy and Spain. The material from the prospective study consisted of cDNA or gDNA derived from T cells, B-cell-depleted T cells, or PBMCs. Deeply sampled blood TCRbeta repertoires from subjects exposed to, actively infected with, or recovered from COVID-19 were included in the dataset. A freely available public database, intended as a resource for researchers studying the immune response to SARS-CoV-2, is where the repertoires were released. Samples were obtained from the ongoing ImmuneRACE study (first 160 participants) and from 1,000 to 1,500 subjects provided by 6 global collaborators. A de-identified subject ID, COVID-19 status, age in years and sex were almost always included in the sample metadata. HLA class I and class II types, where available, came from metadata supplied by the sample provider rather than from assay-based typing.

Of note for this clone: Its antigen is still unknown. One base away there is no much larger clone; base qualities are not given.

TCRbeta CDR3 regions were amplified from genomic DNA using the immunoSEQ Assay, a bias-controlled multiplex PCR. Per the authors' processing: The number of nucleated cells in each sample was estimated from the amplification of reference gene primers within the assay. To quantify the absolute abundance of each unique TCRbeta CDR3 rearrangement, sequence reads were collapsed and filtered. Productive Simpson clonality was computed per sample as the square root of Simpson's diversity index over productive rearrangements. The table comes from immuneACCESS by way of TCRdb, which keeps in-frame sequences with V and J called. Part of the clones is missing from these tables; in studies checked, under half for an unresolved V gene and the rest for unknown reasons. V, J and clone size reflect that table, while D and trimming were determined from the DNA. The sample profile shows under 200,000 clones; approximately 89% of them were found once. The ten largest clones add up to roughly 0.77% of the sample.

The CDR3 covers 19 residues, taking in both the cysteine and the phenylalanine. The retained sequence is limited to the CDR3, 57 bases, with the frame set at the first base. For CDR1 and CDR2, the germline V gene lists SGHVS and FQNEAQ. The germline V end is reduced by 4 bases and the J end by 5 bases; junction bases left unmatched: 19. Participants in the prospective study were aged about 18 to 95 years, lived in 24 United States geographic areas, and enrolled through a virtual design. Cohort assignment in the prospective study relied on participant-reported clinical history from a screening survey and a study questionnaire. For ImmuneRACE Cohort 3, a participant was defined as recovered based on two consecutive negative NP/OP PCR tests, clearance by a healthcare professional, or resolution of symptoms. In the prospective study, whole blood, serum and a nasopharyngeal or oropharyngeal swab were collected from each participant by mobile phlebotomists. Over an approximately two-month period, participants in the prospective study had the option of providing additional blood draws and questionnaires. Before DNA extraction, blood samples from the prospective study were shipped at room temperature or frozen.

What the study reported, not specific to this receptor: Clinical and demographic metadata were provided uncurated, with the amount varying by source and participant.

The chain joins TRBV7-8 to TRBJ1-2, and TRBD1 matches 10 of the central bases. The sample was PBMCs or T cells enriched from blood (not recorded which). The TCR sequence derives from a woman under 30 who had recovered from COVID-19. The CDR3 corresponds to CASSSIPPWDRGPFYGYTF. The nucleotide sequence is TGTGCCAGCAGCTCTATCCCACCATGGGACAGGGGACCTTTTTATGGCTACACCTTC.